This TCR beta chain stems from a study of T cell responses to AZD1222 COVID-19 vaccine. This clone has just one count. Clones were read by immunoSEQ multiplex PCR, and TCRdb kept only the in-frame ones, dropping some. The sample records around 88,000 clones, roughly 90% being singletons. The V gene lost 3 bases and the J gene lost 9 bases, with 6 bases spanning the gap. CDR3 size: 12 residues. CDR1 is SNHLY and CDR2 is FYNNEI in the germline V gene. The source was peripheral blood, collected on day 0 of MenACWY control vaccination. This chain uses TRBV2 with TRBJ1-6; D is perhaps TRBD1 (5 bases). The sequence was obtained from an adult in good health. The CDR3 DNA sequence: TGTGCCAGCAGTGACAGGGTTTCACCCCTCCACTTT. It encodes CASSDRVSPLHF. The variable domain in full, completed from reference TRBV2 and TRBJ1-6, reads EPEVTQTPSHQVTQMGQEVILRCVPISNHLYFYWYRQILGQKVEFLVSFYNNEISEKSEIFDDQFSVERPDGSNFTLKIRSTKLEDSAMYFCASSDRVSPLHFGNGTRLTVT.